This TCR beta chain comes out of a study of shared clonotypes between healthy human individuals. Study-level findings and limits: The generation probabilities recorded for non-shared clonotypes fell below those of clonotypes shared by all four donors.

V gave up 6 bases and J gave up 5 bases, with 22 bases separating them. Germline CDR1 reads SGHDN; CDR2 reads FVKESK. This CDR3 spans 17 amino acids. About this clone itself: Its antigen remains unknown.

A 200 ng quantity of DNA, roughly 30,000 T cell genomes, went into the sorted-subset replicate PCRs. Sequencing used immunoSEQ multiplex PCR; TCRdb keeps in-frame clones, though not all of them. The sample records 2,500,000 or so clones, over 85% being singletons. A CD45RA-negative memory subset and a CD45RA+ naive subset were separated from the CD4+ cells. The clonotype was recovered from a man aged 18 to 29 in good health. Some clones in this sample may be carry-over from other donors' samples. Material: naive CD4+ T cells from PBMCs. Subset meaning: CD45RA+ positively selected. The chain carries TRBV14 and TRBJ2-2, with D possibly matching TRBD2 (6 bases). The CDR3 here is CASSRTSPGARTGELFF. The CDR3 DNA reads TGTGCCAGCAGTCGAACGTCCCCGGGAGCCCGGACCGGGGAGCTGTTTTTT.